This is a list of T cell receptor beta chains from one sample in a study of T cell responses to AZD1222 COVID-19 vaccine. Profiled with immunoSEQ multiplex PCR; TCRdb holds only in-frame clones, not every one. Of about 160,000 clones listed, more than 90% were seen once; the top ten hold about 3.6%. Specimen: peripheral blood, collected 28 days after the second AZD1222 dose. The receptors were sampled from an adult who received the AZD1222 COVID-19 vaccine. CDR3s leave out the opening cysteine and the closing phenylalanine or tryptophan. D genes are given only for firm matches.

TRBV15	.	TRBJ1-5	ATSVLDRHHQPQH
TRBV11-2	TRBD1	TRBJ1-1	ASSSFTGVNTEAF
TRBV2	.	TRBJ2-7	ASSEIMGTYEQY
TRBV27	.	TRBJ2-7	ASSLPGTYEQY
TRBV12-5	.	TRBJ1-2	ASGPDRNYGYT
TRBV25-1	.	TRBJ1-5	ASSEGAGSQPQH
TRBV11-1	.	TRBJ2-1	ASSPDAGRERQF
TRBV7-9	.	TRBJ2-7	ASSLEFGRSAYEQY
TRBV15	.	TRBJ1-4	ATSRNPRTATNEKLF
TRBV29-1	.	TRBJ1-1	SVPFGREAF
TRBV30	TRBD2	TRBJ2-1	ASPGLADNEQF
TRBV3-1/TRBV3-2	.	TRBJ2-1	ASSQLGYNEQF
TRBV19	.	TRBJ2-7	ASSLPQGSSYEQY
TRBV29-1	TRBD1	TRBJ2-7	SVEDPGQGTYEQY
TRBV12-3/TRBV12-4	TRBD1	TRBJ2-1	ASSLTGDNEQF
TRBV10-3	.	TRBJ1-3	AISSGQAFSGNTIY